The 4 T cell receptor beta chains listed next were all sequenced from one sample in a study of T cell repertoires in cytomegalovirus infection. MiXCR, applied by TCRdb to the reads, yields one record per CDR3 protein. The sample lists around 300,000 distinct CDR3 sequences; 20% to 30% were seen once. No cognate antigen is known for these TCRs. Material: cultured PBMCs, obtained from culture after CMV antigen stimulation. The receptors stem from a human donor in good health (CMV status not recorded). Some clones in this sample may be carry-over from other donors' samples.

This chain's CDR3 is CASSNGWLAGDKSFF. CDR3 nucleotides: TGTGCCAGCAGCAACGGGTGGCTAGCGGGAGACAAATCGTTCTTC. The rearrangement uses TRBV6-2 or TRBV6-3 and TRBJ2-1, with 10 bases fitting TRBD2. The germline V gene encodes CDR1 MNHEY and CDR2 SVGEGT. The junction had 17 bases not matched to a gene; V was cut back by 6 bases and J by 15 bases. The CDR3 runs 15 residues.

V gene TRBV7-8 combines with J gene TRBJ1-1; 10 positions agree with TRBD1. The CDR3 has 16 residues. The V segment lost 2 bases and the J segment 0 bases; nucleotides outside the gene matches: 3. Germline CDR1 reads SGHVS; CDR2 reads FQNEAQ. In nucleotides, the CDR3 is TGTGCCAGCAGCTTAAGGGACAGGGGAATGAACACTGAAGCTTTCTTT. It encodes CASSLRDRGMNTEAFF. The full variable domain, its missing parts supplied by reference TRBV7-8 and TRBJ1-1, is GAGVSQSPRYKVAKRGQDVALRCDPISGHVSLFWYQQALGQGPEFLTYFQNEAQLDKSGLPSDRFFAERPEGSVSTLKIQRTQQEDSAVYLCASSLRDRGMNTEAFFGQGTRLTVV.

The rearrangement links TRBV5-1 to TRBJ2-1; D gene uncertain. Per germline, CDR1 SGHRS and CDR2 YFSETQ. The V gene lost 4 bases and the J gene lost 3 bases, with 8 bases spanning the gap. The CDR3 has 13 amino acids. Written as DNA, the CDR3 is TGCGCCAGCAGCCGCTCCGACTACAATGAGCAGTTCTTC. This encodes CASSRSDYNEQFF.

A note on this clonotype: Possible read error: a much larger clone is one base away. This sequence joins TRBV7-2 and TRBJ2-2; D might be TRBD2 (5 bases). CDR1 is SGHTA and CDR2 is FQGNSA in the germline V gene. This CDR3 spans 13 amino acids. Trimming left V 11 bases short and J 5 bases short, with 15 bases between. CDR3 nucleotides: TGTGCCGGAACCGGGATAGTAACCGGGGAGCTGTTTTTT. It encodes CAGTGIVTGELFF.